These 3 T cell receptor beta chains originate from one sample sequenced in a study of human T cells and chemical hapten exposure. Time point indicated: patch test 2, 6 weeks after DPC sensitization. Sample treatment: therapeutic diphenylcyclopropenone sensitization with weekly scalp DPC. MiXCR was run by TCRdb on the RACE reads, yielding one entry per CDR3 protein. The table lists approximately 100,000 distinct CDR3 sequences, less than 10% of them singletons, with 3% to 3.5% in the top ten. Here the sequenced sample was whole blood, taken in connection with sensitization to the hapten diphenylcyclopropenone (DPC). Every receptor here comes from a woman in her 40s with alopecia areata. Some clones in this sample may be carry-over from other donors' samples.

In its sample, this clonotype was seen a few times. V is TRBV5-6 and J is TRBJ2-1; tentative D call: TRBD1 (5 bases). V lost 3 bases, J lost 10 bases, and 11 bases lay in between. Germline V CDR1 and CDR2: SGHDT, YYEEEE. The CDR3 contains 12 residues. The CDR3 spells CASSWSQGEQFF. For the CDR3, the DNA is TGTGCCAGCAGCTGGAGTCAGGGAGAGCAGTTCTTC.

The rearrangement joins TRBV13 to TRBJ2-1, with a tentative D call TRBD2 (5 bases). Trimming took 1 base from V and 6 from J, leaving 13 bases between them. CDR1 and CDR2 from the germline V gene are PRHDT and FYEKMQ (reference sequence). This CDR3 has 15 residues. The CDR3 DNA is TGTGCCAGCAGCTTAGACGGGATACGCGGCAATGAGCAGTTCTTC. Translation: CASSLDGIRGNEQFF.

Ten or more counts support this clonotype. The J gene is TRBJ1-5, the V gene TRBV4-1, with 12 bases identical to TRBD1. The V gene's germline CDR1 is MGHRA and CDR2 YSYEKL. V was pared by 3 bases and J by 2 bases, with 5 bases of the junction left unmatched. The CDR3 length is 17 residues. CDR3 DNA sequence: TGCGCCAGCAGCCACCCCGGGACAGGGGGCGGCAATCAGCCCCAGCATTTT. Amino acid sequence: CASSHPGTGGGNQPQHF.